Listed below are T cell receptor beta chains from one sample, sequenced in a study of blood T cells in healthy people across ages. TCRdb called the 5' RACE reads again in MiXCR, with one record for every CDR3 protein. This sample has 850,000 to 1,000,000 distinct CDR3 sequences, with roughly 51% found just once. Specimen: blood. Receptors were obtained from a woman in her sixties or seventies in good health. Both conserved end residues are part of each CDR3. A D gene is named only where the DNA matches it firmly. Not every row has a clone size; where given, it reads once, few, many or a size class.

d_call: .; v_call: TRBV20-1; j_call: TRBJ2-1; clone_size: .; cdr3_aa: CSADGTTQNEQFF; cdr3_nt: TGCAGTGCTGACGGGACCACCCAAAATGAGCAGTTCTTC
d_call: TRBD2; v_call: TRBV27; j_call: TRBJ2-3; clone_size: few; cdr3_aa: CASTAGAGTDTQYF; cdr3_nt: TGTGCCAGCACGGCGGGAGCCGGCACAGATACGCAGTATTTT
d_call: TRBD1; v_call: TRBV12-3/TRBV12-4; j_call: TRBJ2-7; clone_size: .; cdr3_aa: CASRKQGAISYEQYF; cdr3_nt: TGTGCCAGCAGAAAACAGGGGGCTATCTCCTACGAGCAGTACTTC
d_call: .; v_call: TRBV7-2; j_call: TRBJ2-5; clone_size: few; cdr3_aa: CASSSQRGATTEQYF; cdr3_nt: TGTGCCAGCAGCTCCCAGAGAGGGGCGACGACAGAGCAGTACTTC
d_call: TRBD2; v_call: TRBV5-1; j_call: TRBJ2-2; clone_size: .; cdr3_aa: CASSFTSASTGELFF; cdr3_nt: TGCGCCAGCAGCTTTACTAGCGCAAGCACCGGGGAGCTGTTTTTT
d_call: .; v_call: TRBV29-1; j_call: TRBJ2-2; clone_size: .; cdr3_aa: CSVGPSGFTGELFF; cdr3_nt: TGCAGCGTTGGACCGTCTGGATTCACCGGGGAGCTGTTTTTT
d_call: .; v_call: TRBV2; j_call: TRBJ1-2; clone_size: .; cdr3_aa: CASSEALGRTFYTF; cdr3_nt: TGTGCCAGCAGTGAAGCGTTGGGCAGGACTTTCTACACCTTC
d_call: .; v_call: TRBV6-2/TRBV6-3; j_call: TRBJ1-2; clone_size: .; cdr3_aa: CASSTTANYGYTF; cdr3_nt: TGTGCCAGCAGTACGACAGCGAACTATGGCTACACCTTC
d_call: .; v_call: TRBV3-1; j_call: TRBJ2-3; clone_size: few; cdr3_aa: CASSQGGEGYTYTQYF; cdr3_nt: TGTGCCAGCAGCCAAGGAGGCGAAGGATACACATATACGCAGTATTTT
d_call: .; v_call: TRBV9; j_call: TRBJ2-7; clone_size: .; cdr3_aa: CASSVGGTVYEQYF; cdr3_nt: TGTGCCAGCAGCGTAGGCGGGACAGTCTATGAGCAGTACTTC
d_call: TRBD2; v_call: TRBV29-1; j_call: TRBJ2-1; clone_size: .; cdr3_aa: CSVPGGYQPHNEQFF; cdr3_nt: TGCAGCGTTCCGGGGGGGTACCAACCCCACAATGAGCAGTTCTTC
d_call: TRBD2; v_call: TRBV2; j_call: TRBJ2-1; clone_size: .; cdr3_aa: CASSIAGAYNEQFF; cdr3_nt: TGTGCCAGCAGTATAGCGGGAGCCTACAATGAGCAGTTCTTC
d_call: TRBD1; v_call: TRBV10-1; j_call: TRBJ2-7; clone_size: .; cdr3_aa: CASRRNRGLHEQYF; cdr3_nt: TGCGCCAGCAGGAGGAACAGGGGGCTACACGAGCAGTACTTC
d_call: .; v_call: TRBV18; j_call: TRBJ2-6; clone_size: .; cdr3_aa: CASSPVYRVGSGADVLTF; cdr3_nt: TGTGCCAGCTCACCAGTGTACCGCGTCGGCTCTGGGGCCGACGTCCTGACTTTC
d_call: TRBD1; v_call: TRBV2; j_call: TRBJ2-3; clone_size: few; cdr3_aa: CASSRDRGVDTQYF; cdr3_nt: TGTGCCAGCAGCCGGGACAGGGGTGTAGATACGCAGTATTTT
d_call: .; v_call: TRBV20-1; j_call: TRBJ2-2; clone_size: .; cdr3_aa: CSASKQGSNTGELFF; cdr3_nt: TGCAGTGCTAGTAAGCAGGGGTCGAACACCGGGGAGCTGTTTTTT
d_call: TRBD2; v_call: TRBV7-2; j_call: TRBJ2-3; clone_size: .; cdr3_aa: CASSLTRASGSNWDTQYF; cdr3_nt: TGTGCCAGCAGCTTAACTCGAGCTAGCGGGAGTAACTGGGATACGCAGTATTTT
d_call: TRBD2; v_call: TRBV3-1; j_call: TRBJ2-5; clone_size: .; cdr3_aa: CASSPNGGSGETQYF; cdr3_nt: TGTGCCAGCAGCCCCAACGGGGGGAGTGGAGAGACCCAGTACTTC
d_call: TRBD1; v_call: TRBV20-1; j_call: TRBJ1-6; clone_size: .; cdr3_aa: CSAAQGPPNSPLHF; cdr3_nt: TGCAGTGCAGCACAGGGGCCCCCAAATTCACCCCTCCACTTT
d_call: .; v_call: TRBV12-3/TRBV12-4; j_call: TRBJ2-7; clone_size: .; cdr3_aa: CASSLQGPGYEQYF; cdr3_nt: TGTGCCAGCAGTCTTCAGGGGCCGGGGTACGAGCAGTACTTC
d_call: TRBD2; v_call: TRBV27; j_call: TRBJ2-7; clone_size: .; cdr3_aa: CAAQPLAGGDEQYF; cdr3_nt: TGTGCCGCCCAACCCCTAGCGGGAGGTGACGAGCAGTACTTC
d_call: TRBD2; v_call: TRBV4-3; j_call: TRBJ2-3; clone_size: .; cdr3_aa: CASSKSSGNTDTQYF; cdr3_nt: TGCGCCAGCAGCAAATCTAGCGGGAACACAGATACGCAGTATTTT
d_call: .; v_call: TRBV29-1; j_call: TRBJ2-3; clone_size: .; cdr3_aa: CSVRGGSDTQYF; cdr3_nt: TGCAGCGTTAGAGGAGGGTCAGATACGCAGTATTTT
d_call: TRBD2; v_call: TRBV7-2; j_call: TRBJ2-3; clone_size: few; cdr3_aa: CASSLPPAPSGRGDTQYF; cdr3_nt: TGTGCCAGCAGCTTGCCCCCGGCCCCTAGCGGGAGAGGCGATACGCAGTATTTT
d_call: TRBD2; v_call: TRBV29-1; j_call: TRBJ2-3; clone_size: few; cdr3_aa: CSVAGTSGDTDTQYF; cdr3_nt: TGCAGCGTTGCCGGGACTAGCGGCGACACAGATACGCAGTATTTT
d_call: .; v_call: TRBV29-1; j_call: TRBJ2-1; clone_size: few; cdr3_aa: CSVEGSSSYNEQFF; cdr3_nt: TGCAGCGTTGAGGGCTCTAGCTCCTACAATGAGCAGTTCTTC
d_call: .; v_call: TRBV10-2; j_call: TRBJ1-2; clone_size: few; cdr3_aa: CASSERAGKMGGYTF; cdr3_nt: TGCGCCAGCAGTGAAAGAGCAGGGAAGATGGGGGGCTACACCTTC
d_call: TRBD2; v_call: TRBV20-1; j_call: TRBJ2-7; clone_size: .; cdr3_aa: CSVGGGTNEQYF; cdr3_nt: TGCAGTGTGGGCGGGGGGACCAATGAGCAGTACTTC
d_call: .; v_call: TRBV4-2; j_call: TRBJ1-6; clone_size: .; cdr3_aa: CASSQERRGSYNSPLHF; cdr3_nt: TGTGCCAGCAGCCAAGAACGGCGAGGCTCCTATAATTCACCCCTCCACTTT
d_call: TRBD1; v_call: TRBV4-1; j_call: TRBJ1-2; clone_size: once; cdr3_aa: CASSHHDRDYGYTF; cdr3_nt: TGCGCCAGCAGCCACCACGACAGGGACTATGGCTACACCTTC
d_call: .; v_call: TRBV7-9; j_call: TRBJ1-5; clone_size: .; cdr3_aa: CASSSTQGNQPQHF; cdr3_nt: TGTGCCAGCAGCTCAACGCAGGGGAATCAGCCCCAGCATTTT
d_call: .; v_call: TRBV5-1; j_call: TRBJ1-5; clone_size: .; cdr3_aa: CASSLGTYGNQPQHF; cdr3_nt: TGCGCCAGCAGCTTGGGGACGTATGGCAATCAGCCCCAGCATTTT
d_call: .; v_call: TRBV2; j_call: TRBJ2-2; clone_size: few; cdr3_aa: CASSGGNTGELFF; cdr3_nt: TGTGCCAGCAGTGGGGGGAACACCGGGGAGCTGTTTTTT
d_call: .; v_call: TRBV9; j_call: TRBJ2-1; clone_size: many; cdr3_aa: CASSPRGGANNEQFF; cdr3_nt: TGTGCCAGCTCCCCCAGGGGGGGCGCCAACAATGAGCAGTTCTTC
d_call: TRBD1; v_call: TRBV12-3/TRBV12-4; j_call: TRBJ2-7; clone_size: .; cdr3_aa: CASSFGTGAREQYF; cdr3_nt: TGTGCCAGCAGTTTCGGGACAGGGGCCCGCGAGCAGTACTTC
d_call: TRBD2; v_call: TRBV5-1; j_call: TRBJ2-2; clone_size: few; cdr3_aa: CASSPSGRDDGELFF; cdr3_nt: TGCGCCAGCAGCCCTAGCGGGAGAGATGACGGGGAGCTGTTTTTT
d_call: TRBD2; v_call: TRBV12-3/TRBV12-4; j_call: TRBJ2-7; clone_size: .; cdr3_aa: CASSFRTSGGSSYEQYF; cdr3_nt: TGTGCCAGCAGTTTTCGGACTAGCGGGGGAAGCTCCTACGAGCAGTACTTC
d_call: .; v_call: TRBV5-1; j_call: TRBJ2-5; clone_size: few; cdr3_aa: CASTLRNSGQETQYF; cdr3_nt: TGCGCCAGCACCCTCCGGAACAGTGGACAAGAGACCCAGTACTTC
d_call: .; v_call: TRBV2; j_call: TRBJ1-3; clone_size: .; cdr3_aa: CASSGGEGNTIYF; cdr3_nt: TGTGCCAGCTCAGGTGGAGAAGGAAACACCATATATTTT
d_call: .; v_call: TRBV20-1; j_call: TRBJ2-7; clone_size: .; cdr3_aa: CSGRGSYEQYF; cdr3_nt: TGCAGTGGTAGGGGCAGCTACGAGCAGTACTTC
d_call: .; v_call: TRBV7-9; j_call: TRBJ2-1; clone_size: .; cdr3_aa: CASSLTVEVSRDSYNEQFF; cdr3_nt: TGTGCCAGCAGCTTAACGGTCGAGGTATCGCGGGACTCCTACAATGAGCAGTTCTTC
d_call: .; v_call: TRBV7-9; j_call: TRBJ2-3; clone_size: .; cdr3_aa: CASSFTTGSTDTQYF; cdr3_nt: TGTGCCAGCAGCTTCACTACAGGGTCCACAGATACGCAGTATTTT